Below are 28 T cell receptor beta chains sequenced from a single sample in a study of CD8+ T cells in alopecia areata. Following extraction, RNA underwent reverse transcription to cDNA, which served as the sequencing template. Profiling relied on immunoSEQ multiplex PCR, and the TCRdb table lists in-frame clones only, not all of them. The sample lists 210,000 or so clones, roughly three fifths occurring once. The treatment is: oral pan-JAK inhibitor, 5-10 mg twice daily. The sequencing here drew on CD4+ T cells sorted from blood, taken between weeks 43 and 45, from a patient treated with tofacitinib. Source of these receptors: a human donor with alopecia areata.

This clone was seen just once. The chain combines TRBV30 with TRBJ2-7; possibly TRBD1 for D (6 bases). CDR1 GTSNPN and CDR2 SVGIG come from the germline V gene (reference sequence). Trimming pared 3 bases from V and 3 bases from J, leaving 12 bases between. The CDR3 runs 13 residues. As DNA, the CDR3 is TGTGCCTGGAGCGCCGACAGGAACTACGAGCAGTACTTC. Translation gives CAWSADRNYEQYF.

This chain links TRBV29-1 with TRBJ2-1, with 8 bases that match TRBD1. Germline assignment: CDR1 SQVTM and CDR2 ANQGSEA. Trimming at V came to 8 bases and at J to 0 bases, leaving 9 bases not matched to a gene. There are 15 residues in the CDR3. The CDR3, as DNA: TGCAGCTACACTAGGACAGGGACCTCCTACAATGAGCAGTTCTTC. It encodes CSYTRTGTSYNEQFF.

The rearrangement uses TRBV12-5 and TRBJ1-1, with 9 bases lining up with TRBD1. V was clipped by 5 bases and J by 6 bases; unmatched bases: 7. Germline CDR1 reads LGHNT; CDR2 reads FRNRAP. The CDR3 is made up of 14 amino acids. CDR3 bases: TGTGCTAGTGGTACCGGGACAGGGAGGTCTGAAGCTTTCTTT. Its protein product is CASGTGTGRSEAFF.

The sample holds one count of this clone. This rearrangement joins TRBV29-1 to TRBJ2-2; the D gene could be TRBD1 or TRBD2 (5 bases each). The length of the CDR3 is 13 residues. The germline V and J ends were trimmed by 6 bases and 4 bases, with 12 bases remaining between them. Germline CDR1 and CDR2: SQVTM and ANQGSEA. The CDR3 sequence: CSVDKGSTGELFF. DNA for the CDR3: TGCAGCGTGGACAAGGGGAGCACCGGGGAGCTGTTTTTT.

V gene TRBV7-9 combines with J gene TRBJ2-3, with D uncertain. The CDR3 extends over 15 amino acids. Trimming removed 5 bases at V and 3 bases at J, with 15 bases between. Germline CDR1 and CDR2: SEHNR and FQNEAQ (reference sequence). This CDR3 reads CASSPRMIGTDTQYF. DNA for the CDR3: TGTGCCAGCAGCCCGCGCATGATAGGAACAGATACGCAGTATTTT. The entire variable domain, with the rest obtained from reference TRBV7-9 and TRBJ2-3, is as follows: DTGVSQNPRHKITKRGQNVTFRCDPISEHNRLYWYRQTLGQGPEFLTYFQNEAQLEKSRLLSDRFSAERPKGSFSTLEIQRTEQGDSAMYLCASSPRMIGTDTQYFGPGTRLTVL.

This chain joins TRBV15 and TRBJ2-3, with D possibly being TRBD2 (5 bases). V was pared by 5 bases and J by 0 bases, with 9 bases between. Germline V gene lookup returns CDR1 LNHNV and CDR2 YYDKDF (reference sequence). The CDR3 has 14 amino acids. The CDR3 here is CATSPGLSTDTQYF. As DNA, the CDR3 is TGTGCCACCAGCCCTGGACTTAGCACAGATACGCAGTATTTT.

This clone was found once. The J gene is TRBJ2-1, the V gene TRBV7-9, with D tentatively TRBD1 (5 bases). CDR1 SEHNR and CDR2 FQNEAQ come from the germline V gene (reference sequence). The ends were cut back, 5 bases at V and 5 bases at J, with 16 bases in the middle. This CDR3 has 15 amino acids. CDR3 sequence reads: CASSPGHFLDNEQFF. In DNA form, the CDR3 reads TGTGCCAGCAGCCCTGGACACTTCCTGGACAATGAGCAGTTCTTC.

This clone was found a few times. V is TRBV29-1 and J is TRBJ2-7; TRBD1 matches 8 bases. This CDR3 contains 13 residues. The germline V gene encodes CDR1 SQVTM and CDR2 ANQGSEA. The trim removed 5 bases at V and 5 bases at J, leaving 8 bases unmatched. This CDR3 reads CSVRTGSSHEQYF. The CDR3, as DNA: TGCAGCGTTAGGACAGGGAGTAGTCACGAGCAGTACTTC.

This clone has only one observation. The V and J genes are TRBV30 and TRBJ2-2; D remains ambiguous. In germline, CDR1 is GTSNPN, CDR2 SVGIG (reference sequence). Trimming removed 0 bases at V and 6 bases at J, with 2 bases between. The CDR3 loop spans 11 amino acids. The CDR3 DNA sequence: TGTGCCTGGAGTGTTTCCGGGGAGCTGTTTTTT. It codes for CAWSVSGELFF.

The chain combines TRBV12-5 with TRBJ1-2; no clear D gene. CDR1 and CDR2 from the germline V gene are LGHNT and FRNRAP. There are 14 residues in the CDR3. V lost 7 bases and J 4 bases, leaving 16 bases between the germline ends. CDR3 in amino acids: CASANEGRRYGYTF. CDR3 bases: TGTGCTAGTGCCAATGAAGGACGGCGCTATGGCTACACCTTC.

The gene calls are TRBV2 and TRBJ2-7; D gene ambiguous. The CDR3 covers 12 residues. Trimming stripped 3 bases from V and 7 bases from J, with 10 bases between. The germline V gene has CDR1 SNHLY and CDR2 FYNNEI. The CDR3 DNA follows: TGTGCCAGCAGTGACCCGCCTGAAGAGCAGTACTTC. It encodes CASSDPPEEQYF.

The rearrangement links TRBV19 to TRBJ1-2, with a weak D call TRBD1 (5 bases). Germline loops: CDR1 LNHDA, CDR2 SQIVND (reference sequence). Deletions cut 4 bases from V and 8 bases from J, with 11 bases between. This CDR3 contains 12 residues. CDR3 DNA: TGTGCCAGTAGTACCCTGCGACAGGGCTACACCTTC. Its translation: CASSTLRQGYTF.

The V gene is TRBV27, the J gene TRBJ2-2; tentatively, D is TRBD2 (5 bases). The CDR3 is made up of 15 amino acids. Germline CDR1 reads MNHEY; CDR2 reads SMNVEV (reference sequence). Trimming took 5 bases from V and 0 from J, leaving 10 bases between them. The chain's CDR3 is CASSKDFTNTGELFF. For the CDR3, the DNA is TGTGCCAGCAGTAAGGACTTCACGAACACCGGGGAGCTGTTTTTT.

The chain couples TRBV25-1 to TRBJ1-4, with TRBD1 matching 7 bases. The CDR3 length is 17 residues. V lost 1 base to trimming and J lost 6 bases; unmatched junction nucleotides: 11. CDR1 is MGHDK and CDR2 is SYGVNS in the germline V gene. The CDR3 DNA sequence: TGTGCCAGCAGTGAATTGGACGTGGACAGGTGGGATGAAAAACTGTTTTTT. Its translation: CASSELDVDRWDEKLFF.

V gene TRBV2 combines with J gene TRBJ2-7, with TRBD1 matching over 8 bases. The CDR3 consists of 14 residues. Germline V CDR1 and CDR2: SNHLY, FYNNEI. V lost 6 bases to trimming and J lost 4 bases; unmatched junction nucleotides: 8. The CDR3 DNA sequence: TGTGCCAGCAGCAGGACAGGGTTGTTTTACGAGCAGTACTTC. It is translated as CASSRTGLFYEQYF. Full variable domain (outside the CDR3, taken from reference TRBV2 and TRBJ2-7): EPEVTQTPSHQVTQMGQEVILRCVPISNHLYFYWYRQILGQKVEFLVSFYNNEISEKSEIFDDQFSVERPDGSNFTLKIRSTKLEDSAMYFCASSRTGLFYEQYFGPGTRLTVT.

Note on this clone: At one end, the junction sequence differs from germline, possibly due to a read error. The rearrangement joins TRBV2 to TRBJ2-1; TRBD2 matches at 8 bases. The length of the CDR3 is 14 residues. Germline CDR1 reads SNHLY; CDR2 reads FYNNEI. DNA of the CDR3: TGTGCCAGCACTGGATTAGCGGGGACGGGGGAGCAATTCTTC. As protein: CASTGLAGTGEQFF.

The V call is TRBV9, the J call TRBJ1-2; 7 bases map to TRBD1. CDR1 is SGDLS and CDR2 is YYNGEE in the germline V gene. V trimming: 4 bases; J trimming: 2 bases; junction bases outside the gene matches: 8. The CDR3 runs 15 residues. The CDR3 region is CASSTPTGTNYGYTF. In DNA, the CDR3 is TGTGCCAGCAGCACCCCGACAGGGACCAACTATGGCTACACCTTC.

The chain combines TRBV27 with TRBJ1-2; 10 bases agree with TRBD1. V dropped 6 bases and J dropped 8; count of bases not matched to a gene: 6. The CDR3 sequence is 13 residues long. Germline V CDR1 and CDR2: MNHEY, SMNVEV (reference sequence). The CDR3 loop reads CASSPGTGEGYTF. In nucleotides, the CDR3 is TGTGCCAGCAGCCCCGGGACAGGGGAGGGCTACACCTTC.

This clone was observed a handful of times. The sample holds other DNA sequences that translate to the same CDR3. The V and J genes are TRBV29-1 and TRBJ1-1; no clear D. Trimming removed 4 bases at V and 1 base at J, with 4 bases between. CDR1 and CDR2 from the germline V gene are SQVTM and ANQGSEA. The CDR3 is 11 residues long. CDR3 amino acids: CSVVRNTEAFF. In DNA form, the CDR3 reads TGCAGCGTTGTCAGGAACACTGAAGCTTTCTTT.

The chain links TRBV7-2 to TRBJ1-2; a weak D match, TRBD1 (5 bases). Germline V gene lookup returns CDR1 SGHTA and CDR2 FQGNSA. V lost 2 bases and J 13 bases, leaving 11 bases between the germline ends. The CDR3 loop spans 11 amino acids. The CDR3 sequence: CASSLTVGPTF. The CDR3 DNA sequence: TGTGCCAGCAGCTTAACAGTGGGGCCCACCTTC. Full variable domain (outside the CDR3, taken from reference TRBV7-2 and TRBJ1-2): GAGVSQSPSNKVTEKGKDVELRCDPISGHTALYWYRQSLGQGLEFLIYFQGNSAPDKSGLPSDRFSAERTGGSVSTLTIQRTQQEDSAVYLCASSLTVGPTFGSGTRLTVV.

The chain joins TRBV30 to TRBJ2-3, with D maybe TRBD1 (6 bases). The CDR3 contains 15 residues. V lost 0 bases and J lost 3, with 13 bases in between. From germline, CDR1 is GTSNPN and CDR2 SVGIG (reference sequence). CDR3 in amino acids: CAWSVRVGATDTQYF. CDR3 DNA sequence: TGTGCCTGGAGTGTACGAGTGGGGGCGACAGATACGCAGTATTTT.

The chain's CDR3 is CASSEKGRYGYTF. The CDR3 DNA is TGTGCCAGCAGTGAAAAGGGCCGATATGGCTACACCTTC. This rearrangement joins TRBV25-1 to TRBJ1-2; the D is unclear. Deletions cut 2 bases from V and 5 bases from J, with 9 bases between. Looked up from germline, CDR1 is MGHDK and CDR2 is SYGVNS. This CDR3 has 13 amino acids.

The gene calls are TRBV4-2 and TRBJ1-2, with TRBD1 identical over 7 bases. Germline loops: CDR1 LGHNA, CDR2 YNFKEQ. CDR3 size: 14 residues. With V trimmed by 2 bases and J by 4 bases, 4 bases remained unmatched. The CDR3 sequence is CASSQQGVGYGYTF. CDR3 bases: TGTGCCAGCAGCCAACAGGGGGTCGGCTATGGCTACACCTTC.

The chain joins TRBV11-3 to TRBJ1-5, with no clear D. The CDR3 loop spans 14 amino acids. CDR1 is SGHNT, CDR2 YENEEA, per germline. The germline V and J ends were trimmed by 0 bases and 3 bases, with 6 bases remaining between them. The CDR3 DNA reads TGTGCCAGCAGCTTAGAGGGGTACAATCAGCCCCAGCATTTT. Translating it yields CASSLEGYNQPQHF.

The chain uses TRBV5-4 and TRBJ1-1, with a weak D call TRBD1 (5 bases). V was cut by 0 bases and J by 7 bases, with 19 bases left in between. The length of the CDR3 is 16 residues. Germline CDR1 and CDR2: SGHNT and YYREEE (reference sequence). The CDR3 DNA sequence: TGTGCCAGCAGCTTGGCGCGCCGAGGGGCTGATGGTGAAGCTTTCTTT. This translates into CASSLARRGADGEAFF.

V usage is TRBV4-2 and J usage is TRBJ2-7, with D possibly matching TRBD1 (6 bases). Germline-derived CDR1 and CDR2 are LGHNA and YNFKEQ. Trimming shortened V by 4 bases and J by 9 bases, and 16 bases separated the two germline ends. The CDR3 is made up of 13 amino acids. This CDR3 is CASSPQTGEWQYF. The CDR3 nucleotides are TGTGCCAGCAGCCCTCAGACAGGTGAATGGCAGTACTTC.

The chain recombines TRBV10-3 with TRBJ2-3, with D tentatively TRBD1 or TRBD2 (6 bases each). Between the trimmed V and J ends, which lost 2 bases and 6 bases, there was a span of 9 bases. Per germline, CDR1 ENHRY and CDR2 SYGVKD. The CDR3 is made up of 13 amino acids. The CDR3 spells CAISEVGGDTQYF. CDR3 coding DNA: TGTGCCATCAGTGAGGTGGGGGGCGATACGCAGTATTTT.

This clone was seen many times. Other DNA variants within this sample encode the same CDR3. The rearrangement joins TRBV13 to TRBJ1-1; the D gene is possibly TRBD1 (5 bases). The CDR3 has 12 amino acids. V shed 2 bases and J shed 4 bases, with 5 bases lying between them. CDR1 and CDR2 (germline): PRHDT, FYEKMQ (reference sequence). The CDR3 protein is CASSLRGTEAFF. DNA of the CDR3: TGTGCCAGCAGCTTAAGGGGCACTGAAGCTTTCTTT.